Shown below are 27 T cell receptor beta chains from a single sample sequenced in a study of T cells in Graves' hyperthyroidism and ophthalmopathy. RNA transcripts served as the template for amplifying TCR beta CDR3 regions. Researchers ran a first-round RT-PCR on the TCR CDR3 using the HTBI primer set. TCRdb reanalysed the multiplex PCR reads using MiXCR and keeps one entry per CDR3 protein. Here the sample spans 250,000 to 300,000 distinct CDR3 sequences, more than 15% being singletons. Sequencing was performed on blood. All receptors come from a woman aged 55-69 years with Graves' ophthalmopathy.

The chain carries TRBV9 and TRBJ1-6; D unclear. V lost 2 bases, J lost 5 bases, and 8 bases lay in between. This CDR3 is built from 14 residues. From germline, CDR1 is SGDLS and CDR2 YYNGEE. The CDR3 region has the DNA TGTGCCAGCAGCGTGGGGATGAATAATTCACCCCTCCACTTT. Translating it yields CASSVGMNNSPLHF. Full variable domain (remainder filled in from reference TRBV9 and TRBJ1-6): DSGVTQTPKHLITATGQRVTLRCSPRSGDLSVYWYQQSLDQGLQFLIQYYNGEERAKGNILERFSAQQFPDLHSELNLSSLELGDSALYFCASSVGMNNSPLHFGNGTRLTVT.

As to this clonotype: Relative to the germline gene, one junction end is altered; a read error may explain this. The chain employs TRBV27 and TRBJ2-7, with 7 bases identical to TRBD1. Germline CDR1 and CDR2: MNHEY and SMNVEV (reference sequence). The CDR3 loop spans 15 amino acids. As DNA, the CDR3 is TGTGCCAGCAGCGAACAGGGGAAACACTCCTACGAGCGGTACTTC. Amino acids: CASSEQGKHSYERYF.

The rearrangement links TRBV19 to TRBJ2-7; 9 nucleotides align to TRBD1. V lost 4 bases and J lost 2; bases outside the gene matches: 3. The length of the CDR3 is 14 residues. Per the germline V gene, CDR1 is LNHDA and CDR2 is SQIVND (reference sequence). For the CDR3, the DNA is TGTGCCAGTAGTACGACAGGGGGGGCCTACGAGCAGTACTTC. Translating gives CASSTTGGAYEQYF.

This clonotype has a count of ten or more. The V gene is TRBV2, the J gene TRBJ2-7, with D perhaps TRBD2 (5 bases). The CDR3 consists of 15 residues. Germline-derived CDR1 and CDR2 are SNHLY and FYNNEI. V gave up 2 bases and J gave up 0 bases, with 11 bases separating them. CDR3 coding DNA: TGTGCCAGCAGTGAAAGCTCGGGATACTCCTACGAGCAGTACTTC. This gives the protein CASSESSGYSYEQYF.

This clonotype was recorded at least ten times. The chain combines TRBV20-1 with TRBJ2-3; D may be TRBD2 (6 bases). V lost 3 bases, J lost 1 base, and 20 bases lay in between. Germline CDR1 and CDR2: DFQATT and SNEGSKA (reference sequence). This CDR3 is built from 17 residues. CDR3 region: CSARGWGDLVRTDTQYF. The CDR3 bases are TGCAGTGCTAGGGGGTGGGGGGATCTTGTACGCACAGATACGCAGTATTTT.

This clonotype has a handful of counts. The chain carries TRBV6-5 and TRBJ1-2; D not certain. With 2 bases removed from V and 2 bases from J, the gap between germline ends came to 6 bases. Germline CDR1 is MNHEY and CDR2 is SVGAGI. This CDR3 is 13 amino acids long. The DNA of the CDR3 is TGTGCCAGCAGTTACAGGTACAACTATGGCTACACCTTC. Its translation is CASSYRYNYGYTF.

This clonotype was detected once. V usage is TRBV28 and J usage is TRBJ1-2; D is ambiguous. Trimming shortened V by 6 bases and J by 10 bases, and 18 bases separated the two germline ends. Germline assignment: CDR1 MDHEN and CDR2 SYDVKM. CDR3 length: 13 residues. The CDR3 nucleotides read TGTGCCAGCAGACCAACACAACTGCGGGACTACACCTTC. It yields the protein CASRPTQLRDYTF.

This clonotype was observed a few times. The rearrangement uses TRBV5-1 and TRBJ2-5, with D perhaps matching TRBD2 (6 bases). The germline V and J ends were trimmed by 0 bases and 7 bases, with 13 bases remaining between them. The length of the CDR3 is 14 residues. Germline V gene data show CDR1 as SGHRS and CDR2 as YFSETQ. As DNA, the CDR3 is TGCGCCAGCAGCTTGGATCGGCCGGAGGGGACCCAGTACTTC. Translating it yields CASSLDRPEGTQYF.

This clonotype occurred a few times. The chain is built from TRBV7-9 and TRBJ1-2; D is ambiguous. The CDR3 spans 14 residues. The V and J ends lost 5 bases and 2 bases respectively, with 12 bases between them. Germline CDR1 reads SEHNR; CDR2 reads FQNEAQ (reference sequence). The CDR3 DNA is TGTGCCAGCAGCGCTCGGGAGCCAAACTATGGCTACACCTTC. It encodes CASSAREPNYGYTF.

The genes are TRBV20-1 and TRBJ1-2, with 7 bases identical to TRBD1. With V trimmed by 1 base and J by 6 bases, 17 bases remained unmatched. The CDR3 is made up of 17 amino acids. Germline V gene data show CDR1 as DFQATT and CDR2 as SNEGSKA (reference sequence). CDR3 sequence (DNA): TGCAGTGCTAGAGGACACCAAGCGGGACAGTTCTACGATGGCTACACCTTC. It encodes CSARGHQAGQFYDGYTF.

This clonotype was observed at least ten times. The rearrangement links TRBV18 to TRBJ2-2, with a weak D call TRBD1 (5 bases). The CDR3 totals 16 residues. V was shortened by 4 bases and J by 1 base, with 13 bases between the two germline ends. CDR1 and CDR2 (germline): KGHSH, LQKENI. The DNA for the CDR3 is TGTGCCAGCTCACGCACCGCCCAGGGGAACACCGGGGAGCTGTTTTTT. It specifies CASSRTAQGNTGELFF.

This clonotype appeared many times. The V call is TRBV18, the J call TRBJ2-5; 7 bases are shared with TRBD1. Trimming removed 8 bases from V and 2 bases from J; junction bases left unmatched: 14. The CDR3 runs to 16 residues. Germline CDR1 is KGHSH and CDR2 is LQKENI. The DNA for the CDR3 is TGTGCCAGCACGCAAACTAAGACAGGGTTTCAAGAGACCCAGTACTTC. As protein: CASTQTKTGFQETQYF. Filled out from reference TRBV18 and TRBJ2-5, the complete variable domain reads NAGVMQNPRHLVRRRGQEARLRCSPMKGHSHVYWYRQLPEEGLKFMVYLQKENIIDESGMPKERFSAEFPKEGPSILRIQQVVRGDSAAYFCASTQTKTGFQETQYFGPGTRLLVL.

The sample holds many counts of this clonotype. The chain recombines TRBV5-1 with TRBJ1-2; D is possibly TRBD1 (6 bases). This CDR3 contains 14 residues. V lost 4 bases to trimming and J lost 4 bases, with 14 bases between them. Germline lookup yields CDR1 SGHRS and CDR2 YFSETQ. The DNA for the CDR3 is TGCGCCAGCAGCGGGGGCGGGGTCGCCTATGGCTACACCTTC. Translation gives CASSGGGVAYGYTF. Full variable domain (outside the CDR3, taken from reference TRBV5-1 and TRBJ1-2): KAGVTQTPRYLIKTRGQQVTLSCSPISGHRSVSWYQQTPGQGLQFLFEYFSETQRNKGNFPGRFSGRQFSNSRSEMNVSTLELGDSALYLCASSGGGVAYGYTFGSGTRLTVV.

In this sample, this clonotype turned up many times. This chain connects TRBV11-2 to TRBJ2-2; a weak D match, TRBD1 (6 bases). The CDR3 covers 16 residues. The germline CDR1 and CDR2 sequences are SGHAT and FQNNGV. With 4 bases removed from V and 3 bases from J, the gap between germline ends came to 15 bases. In DNA form, the CDR3 reads TGTGCCAGCAGCTGGATGCCTCAGGGGTACACCGGGGAGCTGTTTTTT. Translating it yields CASSWMPQGYTGELFF.

V usage is TRBV7-2 and J usage is TRBJ2-7; possibly TRBD1 for D (6 bases). The CDR3 is 17 amino acids. Trimming stripped 4 bases from V and 4 bases from J, with 23 bases between. The germline V gene has CDR1 SGHTA and CDR2 FQGNSA. The CDR3 DNA is TGTGCCAGCAGCTCTAGAGCAGGGGCCCACACCCCTTACGAGCAGTACTTC. Translation gives CASSSRAGAHTPYEQYF.

This chain uses TRBV19 with TRBJ2-3, with TRBD1 matching over 10 bases. Per the germline V gene, CDR1 is LNHDA and CDR2 is SQIVND (reference sequence). The CDR3 length is 16 residues. V gave up 7 bases and J gave up 1 base; unmatched junction bases: 8. The CDR3 sequence is CASKPRGTGGTDTQYF. The DNA of the CDR3 is TGTGCCAGTAAACCAAGGGGGACAGGGGGCACAGATACGCAGTATTTT. The whole variable domain, remainder taken from reference TRBV19 and TRBJ2-3, is DGGITQSPKYLFRKEGQNVTLSCEQNLNHDAMYWYRQDPGQGLRLIYYSQIVNDFQKGDIAEGYSVSREKKESFPLTVTSAQKNPTAFYLCASKPRGTGGTDTQYFGPGTRLTVL.

CDR3 in amino acids: CATSRLRNKDNQPQHF. DNA of the CDR3: TGTGCCACCAGCAGGCTACGAAACAAGGACAATCAGCCCCAGCATTTT. This sequence joins TRBV15 and TRBJ1-5, with unresolved D. Germline CDR1 reads LNHNV; CDR2 reads YYDKDF (reference sequence). This CDR3 region has 16 residues. V lost 3 bases and J 3 bases, leaving 15 bases between the germline ends.

The chain has TRBV6-1 and TRBJ2-2; TRBD2 aligns across 15 bases. With V trimmed by 6 bases and J by 2 bases, 19 bases remained unmatched. This CDR3 spans 22 amino acids. Germline-derived CDR1 and CDR2 are MNHNS and SASEGT. The CDR3 reads CASRRDPGLAGGTQVNTGELFF. DNA of the CDR3: TGTGCCAGCAGGAGGGATCCGGGACTAGCGGGGGGCACTCAAGTAAACACCGGGGAGCTGTTTTTT.

This clonotype was recorded a few times. The chain employs TRBV9 and TRBJ2-5; unclear D gene. The CDR3 covers 14 residues. Germline values: CDR1 SGDLS, CDR2 YYNGEE. Trimming took off 4 bases at V and 2 bases at J, with 12 bases between the two ends. CDR3: CASSKRIGQETQYF. CDR3 bases: TGTGCCAGCAGCAAGAGGATTGGGCAAGAGACCCAGTACTTC.

This sequence joins TRBV3-2 and TRBJ1-1; the table assigns TRBD1, which was not confirmed against the DNA. TRBV3-2 represents a pseudogene. This CDR3 has 13 amino acids. The CDR3 loop is CASRLPRGHKAFF. The DNA of the CDR3 is TGTGCCAGCAGGCTGCCCCGGGGACATAAAGCTTTCTTT.

The table lists this clonotype with a few counts. V usage is TRBV18 and J usage is TRBJ2-5; tentative D call: TRBD1 (6 bases). Germline values: CDR1 KGHSH, CDR2 LQKENI. This CDR3 spans 14 amino acids. The V and J ends lost 0 bases and 4 bases respectively, with 9 bases between them. CDR3 bases: TGTGCCAGCTCACCACCCAGGGGATCAGAGACCCAGTACTTC. Residues: CASSPPRGSETQYF.

This clonotype was observed many times. The chain is built from TRBV2 and TRBJ1-1; 7 nucleotides match TRBD1. The CDR3 contains 14 residues. With 6 bases clipped from V and 1 base from J, the junction kept 5 bases outside the gene matches. The germline CDR1 and CDR2 sequences are SNHLY and FYNNEI. Here the CDR3 reads CASRADRTNTEAFF. The CDR3 nucleotides are TGTGCCAGCAGGGCGGACAGGACGAACACTGAAGCTTTCTTT. Based on the CDR3 plus reference TRBV2 and TRBJ1-1, the full variable domain is EPEVTQTPSHQVTQMGQEVILRCVPISNHLYFYWYRQILGQKVEFLVSFYNNEISEKSEIFDDQFSVERPDGSNFTLKIRSTKLEDSAMYFCASRADRTNTEAFFGQGTRLTVV.

As regards this clonotype: A much larger clonotype is one base distant, so this may be a read error. The V and J genes are TRBV18 and TRBJ2-7, with a possible D match to TRBD2 (6 bases). The CDR3 extends over 16 amino acids. Germline CDR1 reads KGHSH; CDR2 reads LQKENI. The V gene lost 3 bases and the J gene lost 2 bases, with 17 bases spanning the gap. CDR3 bases: TGTGCCAGCTCACCCGGCCTTGCGGGGATAACCTACGAGCAGTACTTC. Protein product: CASSPGLAGITYEQYF.

In its sample, this clonotype was seen many times. The V gene is TRBV20-1, the J gene TRBJ1-2; D call uncertain. CDR1 DFQATT and CDR2 SNEGSKA come from the germline V gene (reference sequence). V was cut by 2 bases and J by 6 bases, with 16 bases left in between. The CDR3 is 14 residues long. The DNA for the CDR3 is TGCAGTGCTAGACCGGGTTGGGGAGTCCATGGCTACACCTTC. As protein: CSARPGWGVHGYTF.

Ten or more counts support this clonotype. The V call is TRBV20-1, the J call TRBJ2-5; 7 positions match TRBD2. This CDR3 is 16 amino acids long. CDR1 DFQATT and CDR2 SNEGSKA come from the germline V gene (reference sequence). The junction had 15 bases not matched to a gene; V was cut back by 3 bases and J by 5 bases. The CDR3 loop is CSASSAQRGSGETQYF. The CDR3 DNA is TGCAGTGCTAGTTCGGCCCAGCGGGGATCTGGGGAGACCCAGTACTTC.

This clonotype was observed many times. The chain combines TRBV20-1 with TRBJ1-5; a possible D gene is TRBD1 (6 bases). Per the germline V gene, CDR1 is DFQATT and CDR2 is SNEGSKA (reference sequence). V lost 6 bases and J 0 bases, leaving 15 bases between the germline ends. The CDR3 totals 15 residues. Here the CDR3 reads CSAKGGGASNQPQHF. The CDR3 region has the DNA TGCAGTGCCAAAGGGGGAGGGGCTAGCAATCAGCCCCAGCATTTT.

This clonotype was detected ten times or more. The V gene is TRBV6-1, the J gene TRBJ1-5, with D unclear. The CDR3 runs to 14 residues. Deletions cut 7 bases from V and 5 bases from J, with 15 bases between. Germline lookup yields CDR1 MNHNS and CDR2 SASEGT. CDR3 region: CASTETRGYQPQHF. The CDR3 nucleotides read TGTGCCAGCACCGAGACAAGAGGTTATCAGCCCCAGCATTTT.